Detailed here is one T cell receptor (beta chain). From germline, CDR1 is KGHDR and CDR2 SFDVKD. CDR3 length equals 15 residues. After removal of 4 bases from V and 6 bases from J, the junction contained 8 bases not matched to a gene. Original handling: How many nucleated cells were present was estimated from reference gene primer amplification. Sequencing used immunoSEQ multiplex PCR; TCRdb keeps in-frame clones, though not all of them. D and trimming come from the DNA, and the V and J calls and clone size come from that table. The sample has about 71,000 clones, around 91% seen once; the top ten hold about 2.9%. This entry belongs to a study of blood T cell repertoires in COVID-19. Across the study: Donors in the United States, Italy and Spain gave samples during acute or convalescent COVID-19. From T cells, B-cell-depleted T cells, or PBMCs came the material, which was cDNA or gDNA.

This TCR was sampled from a man aged 50-60 years with acute or convalescent COVID-19. Sample: peripheral blood. The rearrangement joins TRBV24-1 to TRBJ1-2; 9 nucleotides align to TRBD1. This CDR3 reads CATSDSTTGGHGYTF. CDR3 nucleotide sequence: TGTGCCACCAGTGACTCCACGACAGGGGGTCATGGCTACACCTTC.